Listed below are T cell receptor beta chains from one sample, sequenced in a study of cytomegalovirus exposure and HLA in healthy donors. Libraries were prepared by immunoSEQ multiplex PCR; TCRdb keeps only in-frame clonotypes and omits some of them. The sample has approximately 88,000 clones, 70% to 90% seen once. The sample was PBMCs. Source of these receptors: a man aged 18 to 29 in good health and CMV-seronegative. The CDR3 runs from the conserved cysteine through the conserved F or W.

j_call v_call cdr3_aa
TRBJ2-1 TRBV19 CASSIDPRRDPYNEQFF
TRBJ2-7 TRBV18 CASSPTSGTGRYEQYF
TRBJ2-7 TRBV18 CASSPSDRGLSYEQYF
TRBJ1-1 TRBV18 CASSQTEDTEAFF
TRBJ2-1 TRBV2 CASSVASGGYNEQFF
TRBJ1-1 TRBV15 CATSRPTGVQGTEAFF
TRBJ2-5 TRBV11-2 CASSFEGETQYF
TRBJ2-2 TRBV11-3 CASSLNTGELFF
TRBJ1-2 TRBV14 CASSRQDRGSGYTF
TRBJ1-1 TRBV9 CASSVVGGDTEAFF
TRBJ1-1 TRBV5-1 CASGRGQGPEAFF
TRBJ1-1 TRBV19 CASSITGLRTEAFF
TRBJ2-1 TRBV5-6 CASSFPYIAGGLDNEQFF
TRBJ2-2 TRBV19 CASSKRQGGNTGELFF
TRBJ2-3 TRBV28 CASALARGTDTQYF
TRBJ1-4 TRBV7-9 CSSSLGSGTGVTEKLFF
TRBJ1-2 TRBV4-2 CASIPKPRANYGYTF
TRBJ2-3 TRBV19 CASSMWGGTDTQYF
TRBJ1-2 TRBV2 CASRPKGDAAYGYTF
TRBJ2-5 TRBV6-6 CASRYQETQYF
TRBJ2-5 TRBV7-6 CASSFTGVRETQYF
TRBJ2-3 TRBV10-1 CASAGQGATDTQYF
TRBJ1-2 TRBV9 CASSVGGPNYGYTF
TRBJ1-1 TRBV6-1 CASEDGGQGLTEAFF
TRBJ1-2 TRBV6-5 CASSYGGGVMEGYTF
TRBJ2-7 TRBV13 CASSFPQGEQYF
TRBJ2-7 TRBV2 CASRVDSQFSYEQYF
TRBJ1-4 TRBV25-1 CASKAWGPNEKLFF
TRBJ2-3 TRBV2 CASSVPGTSVGSGGTDTQYF
TRBJ2-1 TRBV27 CANPPVLGRGDEQFF
TRBJ1-2 TRBV5-6 CASSAQGNYGYTF